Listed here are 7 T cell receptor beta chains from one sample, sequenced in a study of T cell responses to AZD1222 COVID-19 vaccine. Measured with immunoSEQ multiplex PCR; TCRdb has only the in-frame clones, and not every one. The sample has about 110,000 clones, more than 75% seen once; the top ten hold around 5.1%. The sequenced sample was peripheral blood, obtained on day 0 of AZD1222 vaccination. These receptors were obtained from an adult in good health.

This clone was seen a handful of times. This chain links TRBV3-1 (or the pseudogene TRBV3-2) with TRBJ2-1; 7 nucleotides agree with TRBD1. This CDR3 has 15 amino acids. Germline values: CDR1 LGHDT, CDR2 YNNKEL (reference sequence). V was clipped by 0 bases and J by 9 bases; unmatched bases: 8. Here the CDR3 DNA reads TGTGCCAGCAGCCAAGAGTGGACAGGAGAGATTGAGCAGTTCTTC. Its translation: CASSQEWTGEIEQFF.

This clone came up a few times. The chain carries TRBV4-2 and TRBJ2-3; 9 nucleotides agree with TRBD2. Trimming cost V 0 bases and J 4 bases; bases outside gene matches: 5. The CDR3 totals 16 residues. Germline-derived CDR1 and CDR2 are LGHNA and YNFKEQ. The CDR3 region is CASSQDRGGAADTQYF. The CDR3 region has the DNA TGTGCCAGCAGCCAAGATCGCGGGGGGGCAGCAGATACGCAGTATTTT.

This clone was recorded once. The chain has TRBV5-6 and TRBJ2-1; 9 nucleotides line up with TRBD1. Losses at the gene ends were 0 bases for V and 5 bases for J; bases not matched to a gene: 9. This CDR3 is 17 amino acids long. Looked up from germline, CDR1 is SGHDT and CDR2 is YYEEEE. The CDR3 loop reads CASSLAKTGGWNNEQFF. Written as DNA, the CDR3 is TGTGCCAGCAGCTTGGCAAAGACAGGGGGTTGGAACAATGAGCAGTTCTTC.

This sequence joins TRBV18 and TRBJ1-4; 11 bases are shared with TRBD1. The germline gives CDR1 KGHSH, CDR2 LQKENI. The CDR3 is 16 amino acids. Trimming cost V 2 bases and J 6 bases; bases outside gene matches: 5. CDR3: CASSPRTGGADEKLFF. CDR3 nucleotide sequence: TGTGCCAGCTCACCAAGGACAGGGGGCGCGGATGAAAAACTGTTTTTT.

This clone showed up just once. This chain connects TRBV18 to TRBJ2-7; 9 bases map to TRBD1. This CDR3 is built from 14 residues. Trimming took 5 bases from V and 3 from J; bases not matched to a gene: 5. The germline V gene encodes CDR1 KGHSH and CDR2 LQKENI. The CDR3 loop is CASSATGGYYEQYF. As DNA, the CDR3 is TGTGCCAGCTCAGCAACAGGGGGCTACTACGAGCAGTACTTC.

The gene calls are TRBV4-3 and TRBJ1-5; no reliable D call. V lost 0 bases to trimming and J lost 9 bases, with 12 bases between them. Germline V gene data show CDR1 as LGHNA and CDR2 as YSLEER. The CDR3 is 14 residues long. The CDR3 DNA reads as TGCGCCAGCAGCCAAGAATTGCAGGTGGGGCCCCAGCATTTT. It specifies CASSQELQVGPQHF.

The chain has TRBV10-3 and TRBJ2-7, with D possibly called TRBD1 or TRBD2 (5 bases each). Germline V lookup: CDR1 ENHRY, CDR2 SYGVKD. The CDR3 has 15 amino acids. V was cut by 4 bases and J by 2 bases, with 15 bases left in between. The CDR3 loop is CAISVNRDGPYEQYF. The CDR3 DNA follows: TGTGCCATCAGTGTCAACCGGGACGGCCCCTACGAGCAGTACTTC.